The 31 T cell receptor beta chains below come from one sample, sequenced in a study of T cells expressing NK-cell markers. TCRdb re-called the 5' RACE reads and shows each CDR3 protein once, DNA omitted. Across around 550,000 distinct CDR3 sequences, the top ten clones capture around 3.3% of the sample. Sequenced input: blood T cells: a sorted CD56 or NKG2C T cell subset, CD4+ or CD8+ T cells, or bulk PBMC T cells (not recorded which). These receptors were collected from a man between 18 and 29 years old in good health.

This chain links TRBV29-1 with TRBJ2-1; TCRdb gives TRBD1 as the D gene, but with no DNA this cannot be confirmed. Germline-derived CDR1 and CDR2 are SQVTM and ANQGSEA. CDR3 length: 12 amino acids. This chain's CDR3 is CSGGQGGGEQFF.

The chain uses TRBV7-2 and TRBJ2-1; TCRdb's D call of TRBD1 is untestable without DNA. The CDR3 contains 15 residues. From germline, CDR1 is SGHTA and CDR2 FQGNSA. The CDR3 spells CASSLGGTAYNEQFF.

V gene TRBV7-6 combines with J gene TRBJ1-1; there is no DNA to check the TCRdb D call of TRBD1. Per germline, CDR1 SGHVS and CDR2 FNYEAQ. This CDR3 has 16 residues. CDR3 residues: CASSATGTGRNTEAFF.

The chain has TRBV7-2 and TRBJ2-5; TCRdb proposes TRBD2, but this gene call is untestable without DNA. Germline V gene data show CDR1 as SGHTA and CDR2 as FQGNSA. The CDR3 is made up of 20 amino acids. CDR3 sequence: CASSNQAGQTLAGGQETQYF. Looking up the rest from reference TRBV7-2 and TRBJ2-5 gives the full variable domain: GAGVSQSPSNKVTEKGKDVELRCDPISGHTALYWYRQSLGQGLEFLIYFQGNSAPDKSGLPSDRFSAERTGGSVSTLTIQRTQQEDSAVYLCASSNQAGQTLAGGQETQYFGPGTRLLVL.

The chain employs TRBV6-6 and TRBJ2-7; with no DNA, the TCRdb D assignment of TRBD1 cannot be verified. The CDR3 totals 12 residues. Germline CDR1 and CDR2: MNHNY and SVGAGI (reference sequence). CDR3 residues: CATEGGVNEQYF.

CDR3 loop: CASSLAGAGLNNEQFF. This chain links TRBV5-1 with TRBJ2-1; TCRdb's D call, TRBD1, is unchecked because there is no DNA. CDR1 is SGHRS, CDR2 YFSETQ, per germline. The CDR3 totals 16 residues.

The chain links TRBV11-2 to TRBJ2-3; TCRdb's D call, TRBD1, is unchecked because there is no DNA. The germline V gene has CDR1 SGHAT and CDR2 FQNNGV. The CDR3 runs 12 residues. The CDR3 loop reads CASSRSASTQYF.

The J gene is TRBJ2-7, the V gene TRBV5-1; with no DNA, the TCRdb D assignment of TRBD2 cannot be verified. This CDR3 is 15 amino acids long. Germline V gene sequence: CDR1 SGHRS, CDR2 YFSETQ. CDR3 sequence: CASSLALAGVSEQYF.

CDR3 region: CATSSQKGIKPQHF. The V gene is TRBV15, the J gene TRBJ1-5; TCRdb proposes TRBD1, but this gene call is untestable without DNA. This CDR3 is built from 14 residues. From germline, CDR1 is LNHNV and CDR2 YYDKDF (reference sequence).

The chain has TRBV12-3 or TRBV12-4 and TRBJ2-7; as DNA is missing, the TRBD2 call by TCRdb cannot be tested. This CDR3 has 17 amino acids. CDR3 protein: CATSGSGLAGGPYEQYF.

The V and J genes are TRBV15 and TRBJ1-2; the D call from TCRdb, TRBD1, cannot be confirmed without DNA. CDR3 length: 15 amino acids. Germline V gene data show CDR1 as LNHNV and CDR2 as YYDKDF (reference sequence). The CDR3 region is CATSTPGEGVNGYTF.

The rearrangement joins TRBV7-2 to TRBJ2-2; TCRdb's D gene call, TRBD1, goes unchecked for lack of DNA. The germline V gene encodes CDR1 SGHTA and CDR2 FQGNSA. There are 15 residues in the CDR3. The CDR3 region is CASSLTKGLTGELFF.

The chain couples TRBV20-1 to TRBJ2-7. The CDR3 runs to 11 residues. Germline CDR1 reads DFQATT; CDR2 reads SNEGSKA (reference sequence). The CDR3 reads CSARGSHLPYF.

The chain links TRBV7-2 to TRBJ2-7; TCRdb outputs TRBD1, but without DNA this stays unchecked. The CDR3 length is 14 residues. CDR1 is SGHTA and CDR2 is FQGNSA in the germline V gene. The CDR3: CASSLQGRYDEQYF.

The chain is built from TRBV5-1 and TRBJ2-3; TCRdb calls TRBD1, which cannot be checked without DNA. This CDR3 is 15 amino acids long. Germline V gene lookup returns CDR1 SGHRS and CDR2 YFSETQ. The CDR3 here is CASSVTGGPTDTQYF.

The CDR3 protein is CASSLVIGTPYNEQFF. The V call is TRBV7-6, the J call TRBJ2-1; the TCRdb D gene call, TRBD1, has no DNA to confirm it. The CDR3 is 16 amino acids. Germline V CDR1 and CDR2: SGHVS, FNYEAQ.

The chain joins TRBV6-5 to TRBJ2-1. The CDR3 is 14 residues long. Looked up from germline, CDR1 is MNHEY and CDR2 is SVGAGI. CDR3 loop: CASSYGGLYNEQFF.

The chain carries TRBV6-1 and TRBJ2-1; TCRdb selects TRBD1, and the lack of DNA leaves this call unchecked. CDR1 and CDR2 from the germline V gene are MNHNS and SASEGT. The CDR3 covers 14 residues. CDR3 amino acids: CASSPLDVPNEQFF.

The CDR3 loop reads CASSLGPSSYEQYF. V gene TRBV7-2 combines with J gene TRBJ2-7. Germline values: CDR1 SGHTA, CDR2 FQGNSA. The length of the CDR3 is 14 residues. The complete variable domain, with remaining parts taken from reference TRBV7-2 and TRBJ2-7, reads GAGVSQSPSNKVTEKGKDVELRCDPISGHTALYWYRQSLGQGLEFLIYFQGNSAPDKSGLPSDRFSAERTGGSVSTLTIQRTQQEDSAVYLCASSLGPSSYEQYFGPGTRLTVT.

The CDR3 loop is CATKRGDLNTGELFF. The chain uses TRBV6-2 or TRBV6-3 and TRBJ2-2; TCRdb's D gene call, TRBD1, goes unchecked for lack of DNA. The CDR3 length is 15 residues. CDR1 is MNHEY, CDR2 SVGEGT, per germline.

The rearrangement uses TRBV6-2 or TRBV6-3 and TRBJ2-1. Germline CDR1 reads MNHEY; CDR2 reads SVGEGT. The CDR3 runs 16 residues. The chain's CDR3 is CASSYGYTPSNNEQFF.

The V gene is TRBV24-1, the J gene TRBJ2-1; TCRdb selects TRBD1, and the lack of DNA leaves this call unchecked. In germline, CDR1 is KGHDR, CDR2 SFDVKD. This CDR3 region has 17 residues. The CDR3 reads CATSDSGGAWSMYEQFF.

The chain employs TRBV5-1 and TRBJ2-5; TCRdb's D gene call, TRBD1, goes unchecked for lack of DNA. This CDR3 is built from 13 residues. Germline V gene data show CDR1 as SGHRS and CDR2 as YFSETQ. The CDR3: CASSSDRQETQYF.

CDR3 amino acids: CASSPYSGAGNTGELFF. The V call is TRBV12-3 or TRBV12-4, the J call TRBJ2-2; TCRdb calls TRBD2, which cannot be checked without DNA. The CDR3 consists of 17 residues.

The chain recombines TRBV3-1 with TRBJ2-4; the TCRdb D gene call, TRBD2, has no DNA to confirm it. Germline V CDR1 and CDR2: LGHDT, YNNKEL (reference sequence). The CDR3 runs to 17 residues. CDR3 sequence reads: CASSPWGSGSAKNIQYF.

The chain links TRBV24-1 to TRBJ2-3; the TCRdb D gene call, TRBD1, has no DNA to confirm it. This CDR3 has 17 residues. Germline V CDR1 and CDR2: KGHDR, SFDVKD. The CDR3 spells CATSGRGSRGGTDTQYF.

The V gene is TRBV29-1, the J gene TRBJ2-1; TCRdb picks TRBD1, but there is no DNA to check that call. CDR3 length equals 11 residues. The germline gives CDR1 SQVTM, CDR2 ANQGSEA. This chain's CDR3 is CSVGTRNEQFF.

The V and J genes are TRBV7-9 and TRBJ2-5; TCRdb picks TRBD1, but there is no DNA to check that call. Germline lookup yields CDR1 SEHNR and CDR2 FQNEAQ (reference sequence). This CDR3 is 14 amino acids long. The CDR3: CASSPGTGEETQYF.

V and J are TRBV6-1 and TRBJ2-3. The germline gives CDR1 MNHNS, CDR2 SASEGT. CDR3 length equals 15 residues. The chain's CDR3 is CASSGEILGIDTQYF.

This sequence joins TRBV4-3 and TRBJ1-1. The CDR3 loop spans 17 amino acids. Germline-derived CDR1 and CDR2 are LGHNA and YSLEER. The CDR3 loop reads CASSQDLLVGMNTEAFF.

The chain combines TRBV5-5 with TRBJ2-1; the TCRdb call, TRBD2, lacks DNA for checking. The CDR3 covers 17 residues. Germline V gives CDR1 SGHKS, CDR2 YYEKEE (reference sequence). The CDR3 spells CASRLAGGPSSYNEQFF.